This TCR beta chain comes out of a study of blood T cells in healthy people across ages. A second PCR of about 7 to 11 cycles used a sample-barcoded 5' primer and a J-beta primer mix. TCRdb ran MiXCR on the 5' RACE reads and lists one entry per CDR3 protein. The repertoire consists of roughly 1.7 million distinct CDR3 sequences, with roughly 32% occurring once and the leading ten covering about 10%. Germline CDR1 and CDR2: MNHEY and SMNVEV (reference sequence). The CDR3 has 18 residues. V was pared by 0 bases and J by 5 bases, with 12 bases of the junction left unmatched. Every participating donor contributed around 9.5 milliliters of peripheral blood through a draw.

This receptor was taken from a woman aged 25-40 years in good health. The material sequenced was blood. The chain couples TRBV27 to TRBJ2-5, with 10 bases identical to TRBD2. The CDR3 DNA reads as TGTGCCAGCAGTTTATCTTTGGCTAGCGGGGGAAGTTGGGAGACCCAGTACTTC. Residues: CASSLSLASGGSWETQYF.